The sequence of this T cell receptor (beta chain) was determined in a study of T cell changes during pregnancy in multiple sclerosis. In germline, CDR1 is SNHLY, CDR2 FYNNEI. The V segment lost 6 bases and the J segment 0 bases; nucleotides outside the gene matches: 1. CDR3 length equals 14 residues. TCRdb keeps only in-frame clones here, not all; method: immunoSEQ multiplex PCR. The sample has 130,000 or so clones, about 95% seen once; the top ten hold less than 0.55%. The TCR originated in a female donor with multiple sclerosis, enrolled in a pregnancy study. The source was peripheral blood, collected after pregnancy. This chain links TRBV2 with TRBJ1-4; 7 nucleotides align to TRBD1. CDR3 coding DNA: TGTGCCAGCAGAGACAGGGCAACTAATGAAAAACTGTTTTTT. Translated, it gives CASRDRATNEKLFF.